The T cell receptor (beta chain) described here comes from a study of radiation and T cells in renal cell carcinoma. Looked up from germline, CDR1 is SGDLS and CDR2 is YYNGEE. Trimming removed 3 bases from V and 2 bases from J, with 14 bases in between. The CDR3 sequence is 15 residues long. With respect to this clone: The antigen is not known.

Study-wide findings and caveats: No pretreatment tumor biopsies were available for baseline clonotypes.

The time point: blood 2 weeks post-SBRT. Regarding treatment: 15 Gy SBRT to primary tumor, nephrectomy 4 weeks later. Blood was sampled at baseline, 2 weeks and 4 weeks after SBRT. The tumor was a clear cell renal cell carcinoma. Libraries were prepared by immunoSEQ multiplex PCR; TCRdb keeps only in-frame clonotypes and omits some of them. The profile shows 150,000 to 180,000 clones, roughly 90% of them singletons. The sequences come from blood, collected from a patient whose treatment included radiotherapy and nephrectomy. The rearrangement links TRBV9 to TRBJ1-2, with D possibly being TRBD1 (6 bases). The receptor's source is a woman between 50 and 59 years old with renal cell carcinoma. CDR3 coding DNA: TGTGCCAGCAGCGGCTCGGGGGGGCTGAACTATGGCTACACCTTC. This gives the protein CASSGSGGLNYGYTF.